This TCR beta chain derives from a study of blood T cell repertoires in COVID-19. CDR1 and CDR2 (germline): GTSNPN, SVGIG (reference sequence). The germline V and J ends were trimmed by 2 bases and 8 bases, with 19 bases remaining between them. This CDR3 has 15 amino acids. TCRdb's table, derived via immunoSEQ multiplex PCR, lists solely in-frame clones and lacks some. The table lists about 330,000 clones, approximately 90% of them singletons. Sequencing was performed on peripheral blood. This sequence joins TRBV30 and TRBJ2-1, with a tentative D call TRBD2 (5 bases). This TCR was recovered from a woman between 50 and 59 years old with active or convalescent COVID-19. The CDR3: CAWSRRGLGIYEQFF. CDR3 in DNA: TGTGCCTGGAGTAGACGGGGATTGGGGATTTATGAGCAGTTCTTC.